Each of the 32 T cell receptor beta chains below was sequenced from the same sample in a study of cytomegalovirus exposure and HLA in healthy donors. The PCR was carried out with 60 Vbeta primers and 13 Jbeta primers. Sequencing used immunoSEQ multiplex PCR; TCRdb keeps in-frame clones, though not all of them. The sample records some 130,000 clones, around 75% being singletons. The material sequenced was PBMCs. Receptor source: a man in his forties in good health and CMV-seronegative.

The rearrangement joins TRBV29-1 to TRBJ1-5, with 8 positions matching TRBD1. CDR1 SQVTM and CDR2 ANQGSEA come from the germline V gene. The CDR3 has 15 amino acids. V lost 8 bases, J lost 4 bases, and 13 bases stayed unmatched. The CDR3 DNA is TGCAGCCCCCCAGCGGACAGGGTTTTAAATCAGCCCCAGCATTTT. Protein sequence: CSPPADRVLNQPQHF.

The chain uses TRBV29-1 and TRBJ2-1; the match to TRBD2 covers 7 bases. J gave up 2 bases and V 5 bases, and 9 bases lay outside the gene matches. Germline values: CDR1 SQVTM, CDR2 ANQGSEA. The length of the CDR3 is 15 residues. For the CDR3, the DNA is TGCAGCGTTCGCGACGACGGGGGGACCTACAATGAGCAGTTCTTC. It specifies CSVRDDGGTYNEQFF.

As regards this clone: This likely comes from a read error, as the CDR3 has no conserved phenylalanine or tryptophan at its end. This chain connects TRBV18 to TRBJ1-6, with unresolved D. CDR1 and CDR2 (germline): KGHSH, LQKENI. The CDR3 runs to 20 residues. V was clipped by 1 base and J by 0 bases, with 19 bases between them. The CDR3 nucleotides are TGTGCCAGCTCACCACTCCAGCCTGGGAGGAACCGCTCCTATAATTCACCCCTCCACCTT. Amino acid sequence: CASSPLQPGRNRSYNSPLHL.

The rearrangement links TRBV7-3 to TRBJ2-1, with TRBD2 matching 7 bases. This CDR3 comprises 12 residues. V trimming: 4 bases; J trimming: 6 bases; junction bases outside the gene matches: 0. Germline V gene data show CDR1 as SGHTA and CDR2 as FQGTGA. CDR3 amino acids: CASSWGGNEQFF. CDR3 bases: TGTGCCAGCAGCTGGGGGGGCAATGAGCAGTTCTTC.

This chain links TRBV29-1 with TRBJ1-1, with D possibly being TRBD1 (5 bases). The CDR3 has 12 residues. Germline lookup yields CDR1 SQVTM and CDR2 ANQGSEA. V lost 5 bases, J lost 0 bases, and 7 bases lay in between. CDR3 residues: CSVMTVNTEAFF. The CDR3 DNA is TGCAGCGTTATGACAGTGAACACTGAAGCTTTCTTT.

This chain connects TRBV6-5 to TRBJ1-4, with a possible D match to TRBD1 (5 bases). The CDR3 is 15 residues long. CDR1 is MNHEY, CDR2 SVGAGI, per germline. Trimming took 6 bases from V and 8 from J, leaving 19 bases between them. The CDR3, as DNA: TGTGCCAGCAGACGTAATCAGGGTATCGGGGAAAAACTGTTTTTT. It specifies CASRRNQGIGEKLFF.

This chain connects TRBV5-1 to TRBJ1-4; 9 nucleotides align to TRBD1. Losses at the gene ends were 4 bases for V and 7 bases for J; bases not matched to a gene: 2. Germline CDR1 SGHRS, CDR2 YFSETQ. The CDR3 is 13 amino acids. The CDR3 nucleotides are TGCGCCAGCAGCCCGGGACAGGGTGAAAAACTGTTTTTT. Translating it yields CASSPGQGEKLFF.

This clone was found a few times. The V gene is TRBV6-5, the J gene TRBJ1-5; D is unclear. CDR3 length: 14 residues. V gave up 5 bases and J gave up 8 bases, with 16 bases separating them. Germline CDR1 is MNHEY and CDR2 is SVGAGI. The CDR3, as DNA: TGTGCCAGCAGTGGTCGCAGTGGTGGTAAGCCCCAGCATTTT. This translates into CASSGRSGGKPQHF.

This clone was recorded once. The rearrangement uses TRBV9 and TRBJ1-2; 8 bases align to TRBD1. Per germline, CDR1 SGDLS and CDR2 YYNGEE. V dropped 3 bases and J dropped 4; count of bases not matched to a gene: 8. The CDR3 has 15 amino acids. This CDR3 reads CASSALGQGAYGYTF. The CDR3 DNA reads as TGTGCCAGCAGCGCCCTAGGACAGGGAGCCTATGGCTACACCTTC. The full variable domain, completed using reference TRBV9 and TRBJ1-2, is DSGVTQTPKHLITATGQRVTLRCSPRSGDLSVYWYQQSLDQGLQFLIQYYNGEERAKGNILERFSAQQFPDLHSELNLSSLELGDSALYFCASSALGQGAYGYTFGSGTRLTVV.

The chain couples TRBV23-1 to TRBJ1-1, with TRBD1 matching 7 bases. TRBV23-1 is treated as an ORF (open reading frame) with a function not yet certain. This CDR3 is built from 14 residues. The trim removed 5 bases at V and 6 bases at J, leaving 9 bases unmatched. The CDR3 nucleotides read TGCGCCAGCAGTAAAGGACAGGACTCTGCTGAAGCTTTCTTT. This codes for CASSKGQDSAEAFF.

The chain is built from TRBV18 and TRBJ1-4; D is perhaps TRBD1 (5 bases). V was shortened by 0 bases and J by 7 bases, with 18 bases between the two germline ends. CDR3 length: 17 amino acids. Per germline, CDR1 KGHSH and CDR2 LQKENI. Here the CDR3 reads CASSPPSAGRGAEKLFF. The CDR3 DNA reads TGTGCCAGCTCACCACCGTCCGCTGGGAGGGGTGCTGAAAAACTGTTTTTT.

Comments on this clone: Other DNA sequences from this sample encode an identical CDR3 as well. V is TRBV19 and J is TRBJ1-5, with TRBD1 identical over 8 bases. Unmatched junction bases numbered 7, after V lost 5 bases and J lost 4 bases. The CDR3 covers 15 residues. The V gene's germline CDR1 is LNHDA and CDR2 SQIVND (reference sequence). CDR3 DNA: TGTGCCAGTAGTGCCACAGGGGGTTCAAATCAGCCCCAGCATTTT. Amino acid sequence: CASSATGGSNQPQHF.

This clone was recorded a few times. The rearrangement uses TRBV27 and TRBJ2-5, with D perhaps matching TRBD1 (6 bases). The V end was cut by 11 bases, the J end by 0 bases, with 7 bases between. Germline values: CDR1 MNHEY, CDR2 SMNVEV (reference sequence). This CDR3 spans 11 amino acids. CDR3 amino acids: CAGQHQETQYF. CDR3 coding DNA: TGTGCCGGACAGCACCAAGAGACCCAGTACTTC.

This rearrangement joins TRBV19 to TRBJ2-5; TRBD1 agrees at 8 bases. Germline CDR1 and CDR2: LNHDA and SQIVND (reference sequence). V dropped 5 bases and J dropped 5; count of bases not matched to a gene: 10. There are 15 residues in the CDR3. The CDR3 reads CASSRNRQGLETQYF. As DNA, the CDR3 is TGTGCCAGTAGTCGAAATCGACAGGGGTTGGAGACCCAGTACTTC.

The V gene is TRBV7-2, the J gene TRBJ1-2; TRBD1 matches 7 bases. From germline, CDR1 is SGHTA and CDR2 FQGNSA. Germline trimming cut 6 bases from V and 1 base from J; bases unmatched to any gene: 11. CDR3 length: 16 residues. Here the CDR3 DNA reads TGTGCCAGCAGTTCAGGGACAGATATTCTTAACTATGGCTACACCTTC. Translating it yields CASSSGTDILNYGYTF.

The chain combines TRBV6-5 with TRBJ1-1, with D possibly TRBD1 on 5 matching bases. Germline loops: CDR1 MNHEY, CDR2 SVGAGI. The CDR3 is 16 amino acids. Trimming took off 0 bases at V and 4 bases at J, with 15 bases between the two ends. This CDR3 reads CASSYSRVLGATEAFF. The CDR3 DNA sequence: TGTGCCAGCAGTTACTCAAGGGTCCTTGGGGCCACTGAAGCTTTCTTT.

The chain recombines TRBV5-6 with TRBJ1-2, with TRBD1 matching over 12 bases. From germline, CDR1 is SGHDT and CDR2 YYEEEE. With 4 bases clipped from V and 4 bases from J, the junction kept 11 bases outside the gene matches. This CDR3 comprises 17 residues. The CDR3 DNA is TGTGCCAGCAGCCTACCCCCTCGGGACAGGGGGCCCTATGGCTACACCTTC. This gives the protein CASSLPPRDRGPYGYTF.

The chain carries TRBV7-9 and TRBJ1-4; unclear D gene. CDR3 length: 17 residues. Germline V gives CDR1 SEHNR, CDR2 FQNEAQ (reference sequence). V lost 3 bases to trimming and J lost 3 bases, with 17 bases between them. The DNA for the CDR3 is TGTGCCAGCAGCTTTCTTGTCAGCACAGAATCTAATGAAAAACTGTTTTTT. Amino acids: CASSFLVSTESNEKLFF.

The chain uses TRBV7-3 and TRBJ2-3, with 13 positions matching TRBD2. After removal of 5 bases from V and 4 bases from J, the junction contained 6 bases not matched to a gene. The CDR3 has 16 residues. Germline V gene data show CDR1 as SGHTA and CDR2 as FQGTGA. CDR3 region: CASSTRLAGGPDTQYF. As DNA, the CDR3 is TGTGCCAGCAGCACCCGACTAGCGGGGGGTCCAGATACGCAGTATTTT.

V usage is TRBV27 and J usage is TRBJ2-7; TRBD2 might be the D (6 bases). This CDR3 spans 17 amino acids. From germline, CDR1 is MNHEY and CDR2 SMNVEV (reference sequence). Trimming cost V 8 bases and J 5 bases, with 28 bases left between them. Here the CDR3 DNA reads TGTGCCAGCGCCGAAGGGGTATTGCTCGGGGGAGGAAACGAGCAGTACTTC. It specifies CASAEGVLLGGGNEQYF.

V is TRBV20-1 and J is TRBJ1-2; D remains unclear. The ends were cut back, 6 bases at V and 7 bases at J, with 12 bases in the middle. The CDR3 spans 11 residues. The germline gives CDR1 DFQATT, CDR2 SNEGSKA (reference sequence). CDR3 sequence: CSATLGFGYTF. In DNA form, the CDR3 reads TGCAGTGCAACACTCGGGTTTGGCTACACCTTC.

The genes are TRBV30 and TRBJ1-4; no definite D call. The germline V and J ends were trimmed by 4 bases and 8 bases, with 20 bases remaining between them. CDR1 GTSNPN and CDR2 SVGIG come from the germline V gene (reference sequence). The CDR3 spans 15 residues. The CDR3 region is CAWNPQAVSQEKLFF. CDR3 sequence (DNA): TGTGCCTGGAACCCTCAGGCAGTCTCACAAGAAAAACTGTTTTTT.

V gene TRBV4-2 combines with J gene TRBJ2-7; the D gene is possibly TRBD1 (5 bases). CDR1 is LGHNA, CDR2 YNFKEQ, per germline. V shed 4 bases and J shed 7 bases, with 23 bases lying between them. There are 16 residues in the CDR3. The CDR3 here is CASSPTGESWVLEQYF. The CDR3 region has the DNA TGTGCCAGCAGCCCAACAGGCGAGAGTTGGGTTTTAGAGCAGTACTTC.

V is TRBV27 and J is TRBJ2-5; 7 positions match TRBD2. This CDR3 contains 12 residues. The junction had 1 base not matched to a gene; V was cut back by 2 bases and J by 7 bases. Germline-derived CDR1 and CDR2 are MNHEY and SMNVEV (reference sequence). Here the CDR3 DNA reads TGTGCCAGCAGTTTAGGGGGGGGGACCCAGTACTTC. Translated: CASSLGGGTQYF.

This chain connects TRBV4-2 to TRBJ2-7; 7 positions agree with TRBD2. V lost 0 bases, J lost 3 bases, and 5 bases stayed unmatched. The CDR3 is made up of 15 amino acids. Germline V gene lookup returns CDR1 LGHNA and CDR2 YNFKEQ. The CDR3 nucleotides read TGTGCCAGCAGCCAAGAATGGGGGAGGGGCTACGAGCAGTACTTC. It specifies CASSQEWGRGYEQYF.

V and J are TRBV12-1 and TRBJ2-1; the table gives TRBD1 as D, unverified against the DNA. TRBV12-1 is labeled a pseudogene. The CDR3 runs 15 residues. CDR3 sequence reads: CASSLRQGAHHEQFF. The CDR3 DNA reads TGTGCCAGCAGCTTAAGACAGGGGGCGCACCATGAGCAGTTCTTC.

A single count supports this clone. The gene calls are TRBV6-5 and TRBJ2-3; 9 nucleotides agree with TRBD2. V was pared by 2 bases and J by 1 base, with 4 bases of the junction left unmatched. The germline V gene encodes CDR1 MNHEY and CDR2 SVGAGI. CDR3 length equals 16 residues. The CDR3 here is CASSYERGVGTDTQYF. Written as DNA, the CDR3 is TGTGCCAGCAGTTACGAGCGGGGGGTCGGCACAGATACGCAGTATTTT.

The V gene is TRBV27, the J gene TRBJ1-1; TRBD1 is a possible D gene (5 bases). The V gene's germline CDR1 is MNHEY and CDR2 SMNVEV (reference sequence). V dropped 2 bases and J dropped 1 base, with 8 bases sitting between them. The CDR3 has 14 residues. CDR3 in amino acids: CASSLRQPNTEAFF. The CDR3 nucleotides read TGTGCCAGCAGTTTACGACAGCCGAACACTGAAGCTTTCTTT.

This clone was recorded only once. The chain links TRBV6-5 to TRBJ2-7, with a weak D call TRBD1 (5 bases). The germline gives CDR1 MNHEY, CDR2 SVGAGI. The V end was cut by 2 bases, the J end by 2 bases, with 13 bases between. This CDR3 is built from 15 residues. CDR3 sequence: CASSYSSLDTYEQYF. The DNA for the CDR3 is TGTGCCAGCAGTTACAGTTCCCTGGACACCTACGAGCAGTACTTC.

This clone was observed once. The J gene is TRBJ2-7, the V gene TRBV29-1, with D maybe TRBD1 (6 bases). Trimming removed 2 bases from V and 6 bases from J, with 11 bases in between. Germline V gene data show CDR1 as SQVTM and CDR2 as ANQGSEA. The length of the CDR3 is 12 residues. CDR3 sequence (DNA): TGCAGCGTTGAAACGACAGGAGGCGAGCAGTACTTC. Translation gives CSVETTGGEQYF.

The chain couples TRBV4-1 to TRBJ1-1; D might be TRBD1 (6 bases). V lost 2 bases, J lost 6 bases, and 10 bases lay in between. Per the germline V gene, CDR1 is MGHRA and CDR2 is YSYEKL. The CDR3 has 13 amino acids. The CDR3 protein is CASSQPQGSEAFF. The CDR3 coding sequence is TGCGCCAGCAGCCAACCACAGGGATCTGAAGCTTTCTTT.

The gene calls are TRBV19 and TRBJ1-1, with 8 bases identical to TRBD1. CDR3 length: 15 amino acids. With 7 bases clipped from V and 8 bases from J, the junction kept 15 bases outside the gene matches. From germline, CDR1 is LNHDA and CDR2 SQIVND (reference sequence). CDR3 amino acids: CASTPGQGGRVEAFF. CDR3 in DNA: TGTGCCAGTACCCCAGGACAGGGCGGGCGGGTGGAAGCTTTCTTT.